The rows below give T cell receptor beta chains drawn from one sample of a study of blood T cell repertoires in COVID-19. The protocol was immunoSEQ multiplex PCR, while the TCRdb copy is restricted to in-frame clones and leaves out a portion. The sample has about 480,000 clones; 70% to 90% are singletons. Sequencing used PBMCs or T cells enriched from blood (not recorded which). Receptors originate from a woman aged 18-30 years with acute COVID-19. CDR3s include the opening cysteine and the closing phenylalanine or tryptophan. A D gene is named only where the DNA matches it firmly. Rows give clone size only sometimes, using once, few, many, or a class for an expanded clone.

>TRBV7-8|NA|TRBJ2-2|NA
TGTGCCAGCAGCCGTCCGGCGGACACCGGGGAGCTGTTTTTT
CASSRPADTGELFF
>TRBV28|TRBD2|TRBJ2-3|NA
TGTGCCAGCAGTTCACCTTCTTGGACTAGCGGGATGTCGTCAGATACGCAGTATTTT
CASSSPSWTSGMSSDTQYF
>TRBV19|NA|TRBJ2-3|NA
TGTGCCAGTACGTTGGCGGGTAACACAGATACGCAGTATTTT
CASTLAGNTDTQYF
>TRBV18|NA|TRBJ1-2|NA
TGTGCCAGCTCACCATCGGACAGCCTCTATAACTATGGCTACACCTTC
CASSPSDSLYNYGYTF
>TRBV9|NA|TRBJ1-1|NA
TGTGCCAGCAGCGTAGATCAGGGGCGGACTGAAGCTTTCTTT
CASSVDQGRTEAFF
>TRBV7-2|TRBD1|TRBJ2-5|NA
TGTGCCAGCAGCTTGGGACAGCAAGAGACCCAGTACTTC
CASSLGQQETQYF
>TRBV27|NA|TRBJ2-2|NA
TGTGCCAGCAGTCTAGACAGGTTCACCGGGGAGCTGTTTTTT
CASSLDRFTGELFF
>TRBV18|NA|TRBJ2-1|few
TGTGCCAGCTCACCAAGAACTCCTCTATTACCCTACAATGAGCAGTTCTTC
CASSPRTPLLPYNEQFF
>TRBV7-3|TRBD1|TRBJ1-5|few
TGTGCCAGCAGCTCCGGACAGGGGGATCAGCCCCAGCATTTT
CASSSGQGDQPQHF
>TRBV12-5|TRBD2|TRBJ2-5|NA
TGTGCTAGTGGTTCGGCTAGCGGTTCACAAGAGACCCAGTACTTC
CASGSASGSQETQYF
>TRBV27|NA|TRBJ1-1|NA
TGTGCCAGCAGTTACTCGCCGAACACTGAAGCTTTCTTT
CASSYSPNTEAFF
>TRBV3-1/TRBV3-2|TRBD2|TRBJ2-7|NA
TGTGCCAGCAGCCAAGACCCGGTTAGCGGGACCGACGAGCAGTACTTC
CASSQDPVSGTDEQYF
>TRBV6-5|NA|TRBJ2-7|NA
TGTGCCAGCGACATAGGATACTCCTACGAGCAGTACTTC
CASDIGYSYEQYF
>TRBV5-4|TRBD1|TRBJ1-1|once
TGTGCCAGCAGCTTGCCGGGACAGGGAAGGAACACTGAAGCTTTCTTT
CASSLPGQGRNTEAFF
>TRBV4-1|TRBD1|TRBJ1-3|NA
TGCGCCAGCAGCCAGGTCAGACAGGGCTTCGAATCTGGAAACACCATATATTTT
CASSQVRQGFESGNTIYF
>TRBV28|TRBD1|TRBJ1-1|few
TGTGCCAGCAGTTATTCCGGGACAGGGGGGTACACTGAAGCTTTCTTT
CASSYSGTGGYTEAFF
>TRBV7-6|NA|TRBJ2-7|once
TGTGCCAGCAGCTTATCCGCGGGCAAATACGAGCAGTACTTC
CASSLSAGKYEQYF
>TRBV7-9|TRBD1|TRBJ1-1|NA
TGTGCCAGCAGTTCGGACAGGGACCCTGAAGCTTTCTTT
CASSSDRDPEAFF
>TRBV2|NA|TRBJ2-3|NA
TGTGCCAGCACACTCCCGGGAAGCACAGATACGCAGTATTTT
CASTLPGSTDTQYF
>TRBV4-1|TRBD2|TRBJ2-1|NA
TGCGCCAGCAGCATAGGGACTAGCGGACCCTACAATGAGCAGTTCTTC
CASSIGTSGPYNEQFF
>TRBV12-3/TRBV12-4|NA|TRBJ1-1|once
TGTGCCAGCAGTTTAGCTCCATTGCGGGCTTTCTTT
CASSLAPLRAFF
>TRBV5-6|TRBD1|TRBJ1-2|NA
TGTGCCAGCAGCACGGACAGGATTGGCTACACCTTC
CASSTDRIGYTF
>TRBV27|TRBD1|TRBJ2-6|NA
TGTGCCAGCACGAGACAGGGCAGCTCTGGGGCCAACGTCCTGACTTTC
CASTRQGSSGANVLTF
>TRBV24-1|NA|TRBJ2-3|NA
TGTGCCACCAGTGATCCTTCTACAGATACGCAGTATTTT
CATSDPSTDTQYF
>TRBV19|TRBD1|TRBJ1-2|NA
TGTGCCAGTGCACTCCCGGGACAGGGGTCGAGTGGCTACACCTTC
CASALPGQGSSGYTF
>TRBV10-1|TRBD2|TRBJ2-5|NA
TGCGCCAGCAGTGAGTCGAAAGCGGGGGATATGGAGACCCAGTACTTC
CASSESKAGDMETQYF
>TRBV5-4|TRBD2|TRBJ2-1|NA
TGTGCCAGCAGCTTGAGTCTTAGCGGGTCCTCCTACAATGAGCAGTTCTTC
CASSLSLSGSSYNEQFF
>TRBV6-6|TRBD1|TRBJ1-6|NA
TGTGCCAGCAGTTTCGGGACAGTTAATAATTCACCCCTCCACTTT
CASSFGTVNNSPLHF